This T cell receptor (beta chain) appears in the sequencing data of a study of cytomegalovirus exposure and HLA in healthy donors. General study findings and limits: Differences between HLA loci emerged in a later analysis of TCR association rates, with DRB1 most and HLA-C fewest. The study designated fewer than 200 TCR beta chains cytomegalovirus-associated.

V lost 7 bases and J lost 2, with 12 bases in between. The CDR3 contains 13 residues. The V gene's germline CDR1 is SQVTM and CDR2 ANQGSEA. Details on this clone: The target antigen is unknown.

The PCR employed 60 Vbeta primers together with 13 Jbeta primers. Data came from immunoSEQ multiplex PCR; TCRdb stores just in-frame clones and leaves some out. The sample has about 120,000 clones; 65% to 80% are singletons. The chain recombines TRBV29-1 with TRBJ1-5; D gene ambiguous. The TCR comes from a woman aged 40 to 50 in good health and CMV-seropositive. The sequenced sample was PBMCs. CDR3 DNA: TGCAGCGGCCCTCTCCGGGGCAATCAGCCCCAGCATTTT. Protein product: CSGPLRGNQPQHF.